These T cell receptor beta chains were read from a single sample in a study of cytomegalovirus exposure and HLA in healthy donors. TCRdb keeps only in-frame clones here, not all; method: immunoSEQ multiplex PCR. In the table there are about 67,000 clones, about 93% of which are singletons. The sample comprised PBMCs. The receptor set was obtained from a woman aged 18-29 years in good health and CMV-seronegative. The CDR3 runs from the conserved cysteine through the conserved F or W. Fields, in order: D gene, J gene, V gene, CDR3 protein. A D gene is named only where the DNA matches it firmly.

D: .; J: TRBJ1-1; V: TRBV7-8; CDR3: CASSLGLGPIEAFF
D: .; J: TRBJ2-4; V: TRBV21-1; CDR3: CASSKEGAIRNIQYF
D: .; J: TRBJ2-7; V: TRBV11-2; CDR3: CASSSVSEIQVEQYF
D: .; J: TRBJ2-1; V: TRBV6-1; CDR3: CASSGLREAYNEQFF
D: TRBD2; J: TRBJ2-7; V: TRBV5-6; CDR3: CASSQQRGTYEQYF
D: .; J: TRBJ2-3; V: TRBV27; CDR3: CASSRGTSTDTQYF
D: TRBD1; J: TRBJ2-2; V: TRBV4-3; CDR3: CASKRGRYTGELFF
D: .; J: TRBJ2-1; V: TRBV7-2; CDR3: CASSFRGQHPTPSYNEQFF
D: .; J: TRBJ1-1; V: TRBV28; CDR3: CAVTGETMNTEAFF
D: .; J: TRBJ2-5; V: TRBV10-2; CDR3: CASSEWTAGTQETQYF
D: .; J: TRBJ1-1; V: TRBV19; CDR3: CARGPIDGPDSLEAFF
D: TRBD1; J: TRBJ1-4; V: TRBV29-1; CDR3: CSVAGGEGWSEKLFF
D: .; J: TRBJ1-2; V: TRBV7-2; CDR3: CASSLRAGSADYGYTF
D: .; J: TRBJ1-1; V: TRBV6-1; CDR3: CASRNMGGEAFF
D: TRBD1; J: TRBJ1-2; V: TRBV5-6; CDR3: CASSWGRGQGYGYTF
D: .; J: TRBJ1-1; V: TRBV5-1; CDR3: CASSLQPSRGTEAFF
D: .; J: TRBJ1-6; V: TRBV27; CDR3: CASSQWNSPLHF
D: .; J: TRBJ2-7; V: TRBV23-1; CDR3: CASCPGRTRGDGYF
D: TRBD1; J: TRBJ1-2; V: TRBV28; CDR3: CASSRTGSGSWDYTF
D: .; J: TRBJ2-5; V: TRBV5-1; CDR3: CASGNGGIGRETQYF
D: .; J: TRBJ2-1; V: TRBV25-1; CDR3: CASSELMGSSYNEQFF
D: .; J: TRBJ1-1; V: TRBV19; CDR3: CASSTGMWNTEAFF
D: .; J: TRBJ1-2; V: TRBV25-1; CDR3: CASSELYGYTF
D: TRBD1; J: TRBJ1-5; V: TRBV27; CDR3: CASSMFGTGGNQPQHF
D: TRBD1; J: TRBJ2-7; V: TRBV7-6; CDR3: CASSLIGTASYEQYF
D: .; J: TRBJ1-4; V: TRBV25-1; CDR3: CASSGFRGTTNEKLFF
D: TRBD2; J: TRBJ2-5; V: TRBV6-5; CDR3: CASSSQRGGLGETQYF
D: .; J: TRBJ1-3; V: TRBV19; CDR3: CASSTGSGNTIYF
D: .; J: TRBJ2-2; V: TRBV6-5; CDR3: CASSLRGSNTGELFF
D: TRBD2; J: TRBJ2-6; V: TRBV4-2; CDR3: CASSQEKRGRPGANVLTF
D: .; J: TRBJ1-6; V: TRBV7-8; CDR3: CASSLERLMNSPLHF
D: TRBD1; J: TRBJ2-7; V: TRBV7-9; CDR3: CASSLPQGAGEQYF
D: TRBD1; J: TRBJ1-3; V: TRBV7-2; CDR3: CASSGGTVGNTIYF
D: .; J: TRBJ2-5; V: TRBV10-3; CDR3: CAISVREKETQYF
D: TRBD1; J: TRBJ2-6; V: TRBV28; CDR3: CASSLRTGWAGANVLTF
D: TRBD1; J: TRBJ1-5; V: TRBV4-3; CDR3: CASSQILVGQGNQPQHF
D: .; J: TRBJ2-7; V: TRBV6-5; CDR3: CASKSPRGFYEQYF
D: TRBD1; J: TRBJ1-1; V: TRBV10-3; CDR3: CAISEDRGKPSGRKAFF
D: TRBD2; J: TRBJ2-5; V: TRBV7-6; CDR3: CASSLLPLAGGQTQYF
D: .; J: TRBJ1-1; V: TRBV7-9; CDR3: CASSLLEGGEAFF
D: .; J: TRBJ1-4; V: TRBV5-6; CDR3: CASSLARGVEMSNEKLFF
D: TRBD1; J: TRBJ1-2; V: TRBV2; CDR3: CASSYDGTAYGGYTF
D: .; J: TRBJ2-3; V: TRBV5-1; CDR3: CASSLAERTDTQYF
D: TRBD2; J: TRBJ2-7; V: TRBV4-3; CDR3: CASSLQIGLAGRAGAYEQYF
D: .; J: TRBJ1-5; V: TRBV7-9; CDR3: CASSKKGDNQPQHF
D: .; J: TRBJ1-6; V: TRBV30; CDR3: CAWSEQIARHSPLHF
D: TRBD2; J: TRBJ2-1; V: TRBV2; CDR3: CASRSGTNNNEQFF
D: .; J: TRBJ1-5; V: TRBV2; CDR3: CASSFQGNNQPQHF
D: .; J: TRBJ1-6; V: TRBV7-8; CDR3: CASSLVAGGNSPLHF
D: .; J: TRBJ2-1; V: TRBV21-1; CDR3: CASSLRQGYTSYNEQFF
D: TRBD1; J: TRBJ1-5; V: TRBV7-2; CDR3: CASSPYRGVSNQPQHF
D: TRBD2; J: TRBJ2-3; V: TRBV27; CDR3: CASRITGGPPDTQYF
D: TRBD1; J: TRBJ1-2; V: TRBV5-6; CDR3: CASSHGTGGWYGYTF
D: TRBD1; J: TRBJ1-5; V: TRBV19; CDR3: CASSIIFKGAQPQHF
D: TRBD1; J: TRBJ2-7; V: TRBV7-9; CDR3: CASSPGTGGYEQYF